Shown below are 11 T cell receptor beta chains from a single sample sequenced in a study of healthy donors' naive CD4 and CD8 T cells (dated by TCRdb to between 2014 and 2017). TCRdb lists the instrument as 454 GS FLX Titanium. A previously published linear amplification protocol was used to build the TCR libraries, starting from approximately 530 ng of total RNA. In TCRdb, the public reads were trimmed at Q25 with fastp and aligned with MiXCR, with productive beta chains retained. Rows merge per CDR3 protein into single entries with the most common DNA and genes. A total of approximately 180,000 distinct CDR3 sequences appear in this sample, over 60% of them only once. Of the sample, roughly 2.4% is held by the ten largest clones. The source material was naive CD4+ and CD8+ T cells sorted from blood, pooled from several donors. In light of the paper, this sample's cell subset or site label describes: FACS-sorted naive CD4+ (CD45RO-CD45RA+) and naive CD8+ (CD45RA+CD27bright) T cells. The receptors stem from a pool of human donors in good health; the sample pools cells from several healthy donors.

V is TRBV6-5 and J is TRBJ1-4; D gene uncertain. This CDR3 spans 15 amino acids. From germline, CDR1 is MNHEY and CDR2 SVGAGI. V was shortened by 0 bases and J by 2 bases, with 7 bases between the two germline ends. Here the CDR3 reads CASSYSTGTNEKLFF. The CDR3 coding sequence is TGTGCCAGCAGTTACTCCACGGGGACTAATGAAAAACTGTTTTTT.

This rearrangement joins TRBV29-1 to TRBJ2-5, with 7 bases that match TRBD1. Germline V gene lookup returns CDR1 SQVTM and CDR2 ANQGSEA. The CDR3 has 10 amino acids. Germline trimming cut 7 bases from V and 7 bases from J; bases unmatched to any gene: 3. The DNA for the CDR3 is TGCAGCGGACGACAGGGGACCCAGTACTTC. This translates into CSGRQGTQYF.

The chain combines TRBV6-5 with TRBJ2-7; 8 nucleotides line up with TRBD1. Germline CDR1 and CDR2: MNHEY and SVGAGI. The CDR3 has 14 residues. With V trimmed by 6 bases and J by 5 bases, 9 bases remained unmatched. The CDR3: CASRVDRVMHEQYF. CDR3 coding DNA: TGTGCCAGCAGGGTGGACAGGGTGATGCACGAGCAGTACTTC.

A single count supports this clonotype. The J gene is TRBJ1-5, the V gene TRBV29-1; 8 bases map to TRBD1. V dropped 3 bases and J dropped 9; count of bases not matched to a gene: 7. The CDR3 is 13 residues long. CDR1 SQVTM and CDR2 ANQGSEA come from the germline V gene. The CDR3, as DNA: TGCAGCGTTGACCTGACAGGGGCAGGGCCCCAGCATTTT. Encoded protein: CSVDLTGAGPQHF.

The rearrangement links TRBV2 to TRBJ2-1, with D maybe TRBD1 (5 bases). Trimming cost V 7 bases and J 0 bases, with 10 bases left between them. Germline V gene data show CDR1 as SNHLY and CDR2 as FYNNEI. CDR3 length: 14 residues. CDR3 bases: TGTGCCAGCAAAACAGGATTCTCCTACAATGAGCAGTTCTTC. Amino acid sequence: CASKTGFSYNEQFF.

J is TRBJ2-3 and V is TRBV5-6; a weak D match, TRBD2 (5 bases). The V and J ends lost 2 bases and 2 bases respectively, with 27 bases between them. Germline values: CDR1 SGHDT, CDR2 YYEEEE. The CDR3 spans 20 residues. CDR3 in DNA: TGTGCCAGCAGCTTCCCCTTTGTCCAGGCGGGCATCGTCGACACAGATACGCAGTATTTT. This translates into CASSFPFVQAGIVDTDTQYF.

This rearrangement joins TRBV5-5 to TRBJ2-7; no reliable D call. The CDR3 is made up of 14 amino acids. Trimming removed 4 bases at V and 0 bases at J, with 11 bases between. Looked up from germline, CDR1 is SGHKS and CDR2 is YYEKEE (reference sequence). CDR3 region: CASSTTRSSYEQYF. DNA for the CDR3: TGTGCCAGCAGCACCACAAGGAGCTCCTACGAGCAGTACTTC.

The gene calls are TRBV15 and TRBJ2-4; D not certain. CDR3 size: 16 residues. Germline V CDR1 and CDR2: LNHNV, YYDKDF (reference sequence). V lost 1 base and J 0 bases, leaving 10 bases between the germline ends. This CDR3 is CATSRAGRGAKNIQYF. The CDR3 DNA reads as TGTGCCACCAGCAGAGCCGGGCGTGGAGCCAAAAACATTCAGTACTTC. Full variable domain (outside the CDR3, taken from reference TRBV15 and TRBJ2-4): DAMVIQNPRYQVTQFGKPVTLSCSQTLNHNVMYWYQQKSSQAPKLLFHYYDKDFNNEADTPDNFQSRRPNTSFCFLDIRSPGLGDTAMYLCATSRAGRGAKNIQYFGAGTRLSVL.

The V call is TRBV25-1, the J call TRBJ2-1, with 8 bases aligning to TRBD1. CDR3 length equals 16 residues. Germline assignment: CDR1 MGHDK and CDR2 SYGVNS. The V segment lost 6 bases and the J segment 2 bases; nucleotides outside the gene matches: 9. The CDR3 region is CASRGSGTGTYNEQFF. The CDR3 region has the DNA TGTGCCAGCAGAGGATCTGGGACAGGAACCTACAATGAGCAGTTCTTC.

The CDR3 coding sequence is TGTGCCAGTAGAAATGACGGCCAAGGCTACACCTTC. Protein product: CASRNDGQGYTF. This chain joins TRBV19 and TRBJ1-2, with no clear D. CDR3 length equals 12 residues. The germline V and J ends were trimmed by 6 bases and 8 bases, with 13 bases remaining between them. The germline CDR1 and CDR2 sequences are LNHDA and SQIVND (reference sequence).

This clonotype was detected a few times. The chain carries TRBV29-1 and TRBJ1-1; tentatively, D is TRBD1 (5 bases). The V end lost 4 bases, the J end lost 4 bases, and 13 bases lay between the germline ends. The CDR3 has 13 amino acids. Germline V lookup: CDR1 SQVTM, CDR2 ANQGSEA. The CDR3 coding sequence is TGCAGCGTTGTTCCACCGGGGCTCACTGAAGCTTTCTTT. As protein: CSVVPPGLTEAFF.